What follows are 4 T cell receptor beta chains derived from one specimen sequenced in a study of T-cell reconstitution after alpha-beta-depleted transplantation in children. TCRbeta library preparation incorporated unique molecular identifiers. TCRdb re-called the PCR reads through MiXCR, storing one row per CDR3 protein. Among 700,000 to 950,000 distinct CDR3 sequences listed, roughly 16% were seen once. The sequencing here drew on PBMCs, mostly from graft donor cells, taken 360 days after TCRalphabeta/CD19-depleted stem cell transplant. The receptors were sampled from a male patient younger than 18 who had a stem cell transplant for acute lymphoblastic leukemia, so the T cells may come from the graft donor.

The chain is built from TRBV19 and TRBJ2-5, with a possible D match to TRBD1 (6 bases). The CDR3 is 15 amino acids. The germline V gene encodes CDR1 LNHDA and CDR2 SQIVND (reference sequence). Trimming removed 8 bases at V and 2 bases at J, with 18 bases between. CDR3 nucleotide sequence: TGTGCCAGTCGAGCCCCGAGGGGGAGTCAAGAGACCCAGTACTTC. Amino acids: CASRAPRGSQETQYF.

The chain recombines TRBV12-2 with TRBJ1-5; the D call in the table, TRBD1, was not verified against the DNA. TRBV12-2 is a documented pseudogene. The CDR3 is 14 amino acids. The CDR3, as DNA: TGTGCAAGTCGCCACCCGACGAGGGGGCAGCCCCAGCATTTT. The encoded protein is CASRHPTRGQPQHF.

This chain uses TRBV25-1 with TRBJ2-5; D remains unclear. CDR1 is MGHDK, CDR2 SYGVNS, per germline. The length of the CDR3 is 14 residues. Trimming removed 4 bases at V and 2 bases at J, with 11 bases between. This CDR3 is CASSADWRQETQYF. The CDR3 bases are TGTGCCAGCAGTGCCGACTGGCGGCAAGAGACCCAGTACTTC.

The genes are TRBV7-2 and TRBJ2-2; 9 positions agree with TRBD2. V trimming: 1 base; J trimming: 4 bases; junction bases outside the gene matches: 4. CDR3 length: 16 amino acids. CDR1 is SGHTA, CDR2 FQGNSA, per germline. CDR3 residues: CASSLVGLAPTGELFF. The CDR3 DNA reads as TGTGCCAGCAGCTTAGTGGGACTAGCTCCCACCGGGGAGCTGTTTTTT. The full variable domain, completed using reference TRBV7-2 and TRBJ2-2, is GAGVSQSPSNKVTEKGKDVELRCDPISGHTALYWYRQSLGQGLEFLIYFQGNSAPDKSGLPSDRFSAERTGGSVSTLTIQRTQQEDSAVYLCASSLVGLAPTGELFFGEGSRLTVL.